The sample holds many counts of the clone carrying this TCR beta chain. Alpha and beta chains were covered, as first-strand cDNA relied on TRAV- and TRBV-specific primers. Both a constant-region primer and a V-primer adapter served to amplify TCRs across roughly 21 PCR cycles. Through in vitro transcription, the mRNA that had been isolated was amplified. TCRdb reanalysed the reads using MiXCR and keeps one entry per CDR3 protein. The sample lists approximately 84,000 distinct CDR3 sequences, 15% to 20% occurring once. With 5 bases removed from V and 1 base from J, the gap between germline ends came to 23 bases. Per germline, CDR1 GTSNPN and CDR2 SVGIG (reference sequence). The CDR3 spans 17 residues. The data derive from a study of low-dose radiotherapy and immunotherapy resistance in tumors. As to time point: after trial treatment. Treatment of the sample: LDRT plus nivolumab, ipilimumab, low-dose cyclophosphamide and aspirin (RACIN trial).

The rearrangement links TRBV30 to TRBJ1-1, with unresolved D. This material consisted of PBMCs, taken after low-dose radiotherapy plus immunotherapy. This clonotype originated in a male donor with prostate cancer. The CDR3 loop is CAWDSDLIGSSNTEAFF. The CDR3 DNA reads TGTGCCTGGGATTCGGACCTGATAGGCAGCTCGAACACTGAAGCTTTCTTT.